What follows is one TCR beta chain and its context. The antigen remains undetermined. The data were taken from a study of regulatory T cells in long-lasting Graves disease. Study conclusions and caveats: Preferential use of TRBV28, TRBJ1-2 and TRBJ2-5 was seen in persistent disease. Persistent Graves' disease cases displayed lower TCR diversity than newly diagnosed ones.

Indicated time point: newly diagnosed GD, antithyroid drugs for less than 3 months. PBMC-extracted RNA yielded the TCR library. EDTA tubes were used for drawing 8 to 9 milliliters of peripheral blood. Germline lookup yields CDR1 LNHDA and CDR2 SQIVND (reference sequence). The CDR3 runs 16 residues. V gave up 3 bases and J gave up 8 bases; unmatched junction bases: 11. With iRepertoire HTBI primers and Arm-PCR of CDR3 regions, TCR beta libraries were built. TCRdb analysed the multiplex PCR reads with MiXCR anew, one entry per CDR3 protein. The sample consists of 400,000 to 500,000 distinct CDR3 sequences, over 15% of them appearing once. These data also featured in a second study, about T cells in Graves' hyperthyroidism and ophthalmopathy. That work contributes: In blood, most of the thyroid clonotypes expanded above 0.001 were also present.

The genes are TRBV19 and TRBJ2-1, with 9 bases that match TRBD2. The clonotype comes from a woman younger than 45 with Graves disease. Sequencing used peripheral blood mononuclear cells (PBMCs), obtained at new diagnosis, from a patient treated with antithyroid drugs. The CDR3, as DNA: TGTGCCAGTAGTATGGTGAGACTAGCGGTGGTGGATGAGCAGTTCTTC. This gives the protein CASSMVRLAVVDEQFF.